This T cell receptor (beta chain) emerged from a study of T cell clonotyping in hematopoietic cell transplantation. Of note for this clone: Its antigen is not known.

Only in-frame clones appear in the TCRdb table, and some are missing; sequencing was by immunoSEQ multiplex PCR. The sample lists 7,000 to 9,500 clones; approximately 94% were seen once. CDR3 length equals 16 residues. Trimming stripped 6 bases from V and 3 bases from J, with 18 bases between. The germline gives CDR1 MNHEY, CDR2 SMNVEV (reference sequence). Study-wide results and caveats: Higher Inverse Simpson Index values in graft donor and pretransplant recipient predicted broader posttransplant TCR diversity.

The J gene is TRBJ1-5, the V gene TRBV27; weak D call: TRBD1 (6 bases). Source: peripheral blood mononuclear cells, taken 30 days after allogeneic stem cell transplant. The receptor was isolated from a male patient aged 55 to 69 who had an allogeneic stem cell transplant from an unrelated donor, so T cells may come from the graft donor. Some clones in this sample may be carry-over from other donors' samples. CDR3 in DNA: TGTGCCAGCAGACTATATTCGGACAGATCCAATCAGCCCCAGCATTTT. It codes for CASRLYSDRSNQPQHF.